The 27 T cell receptor beta chains reported below all come from one sample, sequenced in a study of T cells in localized non-small cell lung cancer. The table came from immunoSEQ multiplex PCR; TCRdb's copy has only in-frame clones and leaves some out. The profile covers tens of thousands of clones, with approximately 90% appearing a single time and 13% taken by the ten largest. The starting material was peripheral blood, obtained before any cancer treatment. The source is a female donor over 55 with stage III squamous cell lung carcinoma.

The chain recombines TRBV23-1 with TRBJ1-4; D perhaps matches TRBD1 (5 bases). TRBV23-1 is marked as an open reading frame, function uncertain. CDR3 length equals 15 residues. Deletions cut 1 base from V and 4 bases from J, with 10 bases between. CDR3 sequence reads: CASSQCGAGNEKLFF. The CDR3 nucleotides are TGCGCCAGCAGTCAATGCGGGGCAGGTAATGAAAAACTGTTTTTT.

The chain combines TRBV5-1 with TRBJ2-3; 9 bases are shared with TRBD1. This CDR3 is 16 amino acids long. CDR1 and CDR2 (germline): SGHRS, YFSETQ. V was pared by 0 bases and J by 3 bases, with 5 bases of the junction left unmatched. The CDR3 loop is CASSLDLTGGTDTQYF. The CDR3 nucleotides are TGCGCCAGCAGCTTGGATTTGACAGGGGGGACAGATACGCAGTATTTT.

The rearrangement links TRBV30 to TRBJ1-1, with D uncertain. The germline V gene has CDR1 GTSNPN and CDR2 SVGIG (reference sequence). The CDR3 consists of 17 residues. V lost 2 bases and J 6 bases, leaving 25 bases between the germline ends. CDR3 residues: CAWSPWAGSTLTSEAFF. CDR3 DNA sequence: TGTGCCTGGAGTCCTTGGGCAGGAAGCACATTAACATCTGAAGCTTTCTTT.

This clone is a singleton in its sample. The rearrangement joins TRBV28 to TRBJ1-2; D unresolved. Trimming cost V 4 bases and J 5 bases, with 8 bases left between them. Germline CDR1 is MDHEN and CDR2 is SYDVKM. The CDR3 contains 12 residues. The CDR3 coding sequence is TGTGCCAGCAGTTCCTTAGGGTATGGCTACACCTTC. This translates into CASSSLGYGYTF.

Here the CDR3 reads CASSLVVAGVSDTQYF. The CDR3 DNA follows: TGCGCCAGCAGCTTGGTAGTAGCGGGAGTCTCAGATACGCAGTATTTT. This chain joins TRBV5-1 and TRBJ2-3, with 9 bases matching TRBD2. The CDR3 sequence is 16 residues long. The trim removed 0 bases at V and 4 bases at J, leaving 6 bases unmatched. Germline CDR1 and CDR2: SGHRS and YFSETQ.

The chain couples TRBV7-2 to TRBJ2-3, with D possibly matching TRBD1 (5 bases). Deletions cut 5 bases from V and 6 bases from J, with 18 bases between. From germline, CDR1 is SGHTA and CDR2 FQGNSA. The CDR3 contains 15 residues. The CDR3 DNA is TGTGCCAGCAGCCCCCAGGGAACTACCCCGGATACGCAGTATTTT. Translation gives CASSPQGTTPDTQYF.

This clone was found once. V gene TRBV10-2 combines with J gene TRBJ2-2, with 12 bases lining up with TRBD2. J was trimmed by 9 bases and V by 2 bases; bases with no gene match: 4. The CDR3 has 15 residues. Germline V gene lookup returns CDR1 WSHSY and CDR2 SAAADI. Here the CDR3 reads CASSEVLAGGRELFF. CDR3 DNA sequence: TGCGCCAGCAGTGAGGTGCTAGCGGGGGGGCGGGAGCTGTTTTTT.

V gene TRBV6-5 combines with J gene TRBJ2-5; no firm D call. Per the germline V gene, CDR1 is MNHEY and CDR2 is SVGAGI. The CDR3 is made up of 12 amino acids. The germline V and J ends were trimmed by 6 bases and 6 bases, with 11 bases remaining between them. This CDR3 is CASRSSRQTQYF. The CDR3 bases are TGTGCCAGCAGATCCTCCCGACAGACCCAGTACTTC.

This chain connects TRBV6-5 to TRBJ1-4; D perhaps matches TRBD1 (5 bases). Per germline, CDR1 MNHEY and CDR2 SVGAGI. The CDR3 spans 14 residues. Between the trimmed V and J ends, which lost 7 bases and 2 bases, there was a span of 11 bases. The CDR3 sequence is CASKTTVTNEKLFF. CDR3 bases: TGTGCCAGCAAAACGACAGTTACTAATGAAAAACTGTTTTTT.

This clone was observed once. The V gene is TRBV28, the J gene TRBJ2-7, with 9 bases lining up with TRBD1. With 8 bases clipped from V and 6 bases from J, the junction kept 11 bases outside the gene matches. CDR1 is MDHEN, CDR2 SYDVKM, per germline. The CDR3 has 14 residues. The CDR3 coding sequence is TGTGCCAGCGACCCGGGACAGGGCATTTTCGAGCAGTACTTC. It yields the protein CASDPGQGIFEQYF.

On this clone: One end of the junction does not line up with germline, which may come from a read error. The CDR3 DNA reads as TGTGCCAGCAATGAAGGGGGCGGGCGGGACAATGAGCAGTTCTTC. It encodes CASNEGGGRDNEQFF. The chain couples TRBV6-1 to TRBJ2-1; 7 bases are shared with TRBD1. The CDR3 runs to 15 residues. In germline, CDR1 is MNHNS, CDR2 SASEGT.

The chain employs TRBV6-6 and TRBJ2-3, with D possibly TRBD2 on 7 matching bases. V lost 3 bases to trimming and J lost 4 bases, with 14 bases between them. Germline CDR1 is MNHNY and CDR2 is SVGAGI (reference sequence). The CDR3 loop spans 15 amino acids. CDR3 in DNA: TGTGCCAGCAGTTATGGGGGGGCCAGCGCAGATACGCAGTATTTT. Its protein product is CASSYGGASADTQYF.

V is TRBV23-1 and J is TRBJ2-7; D possibly corresponds to TRBD1 (5 bases). TRBV23-1 is annotated as an ORF whose role is uncertain. The V and J ends lost 0 bases and 2 bases respectively, with 11 bases between them. The CDR3 runs to 15 residues. The CDR3 coding sequence is TGCGCCAGCAGTCAATCGCCGGACAAAGCCTACGAGCAGTACTTC. Protein sequence: CASSQSPDKAYEQYF.

The rearrangement joins TRBV7-2 to TRBJ2-7; D ambiguous. The CDR3 runs to 14 residues. Germline loops: CDR1 SGHTA, CDR2 FQGNSA. V was cut by 1 base and J by 1 base, with 8 bases left in between. DNA for the CDR3: TGTGCCAGCAGCTTAGTTACTCGGTCCTACGAGCAGTACTTC. Protein: CASSLVTRSYEQYF.

This chain connects TRBV25-1 to TRBJ2-1; 7 nucleotides agree with TRBD1. V lost 3 bases to trimming and J lost 6 bases; unmatched junction nucleotides: 8. Germline V lookup: CDR1 MGHDK, CDR2 SYGVNS. The length of the CDR3 is 15 residues. The CDR3 sequence: CASSDTGQVGNEQFF. As DNA, the CDR3 is TGTGCCAGCAGTGACACAGGACAGGTTGGCAATGAGCAGTTCTTC.

V gene TRBV7-9 combines with J gene TRBJ2-3, with D possibly matching TRBD1 (5 bases). Per germline, CDR1 SEHNR and CDR2 FQNEAQ (reference sequence). Trimming shortened V by 3 bases and J by 14 bases, and 15 bases separated the two germline ends. The CDR3 has 12 residues. CDR3 sequence: CASSLTVWPLYF. CDR3 nucleotide sequence: TGTGCCAGCAGCTTGACAGTCTGGCCCCTGTATTTT.

The chain links TRBV10-1 to TRBJ1-1; the match to TRBD1 covers 9 bases. The CDR3 is 14 amino acids. Germline assignment: CDR1 WNHNN and CDR2 SYGVQD (reference sequence). V was pared by 6 bases and J by 7 bases, with 9 bases of the junction left unmatched. The CDR3 nucleotides are TGCGCCAGCAGCCAAGGACAGGGGCTGGGTGAAGCTTTCTTT. This gives the protein CASSQGQGLGEAFF.

This chain links TRBV28 with TRBJ1-5; the D is unclear. The CDR3 extends over 15 amino acids. V dropped 1 base and J dropped 0 bases, with 7 bases sitting between them. Germline-derived CDR1 and CDR2 are MDHEN and SYDVKM. CDR3 amino acids: CASSLFSGSNQPQHF. Here the CDR3 DNA reads TGTGCCAGCAGTTTATTCTCTGGTAGCAATCAGCCCCAGCATTTT.

The chain is built from TRBV30 and TRBJ1-5; D not certain. The CDR3 loop spans 14 amino acids. Germline values: CDR1 GTSNPN, CDR2 SVGIG (reference sequence). The germline V and J ends were trimmed by 0 bases and 6 bases, with 12 bases remaining between them. DNA for the CDR3: TGTGCCTGGAGTGTAAAAGGGCCAAGTCAGCCCCAGCATTTT. Its protein product is CAWSVKGPSQPQHF. Supplemented by reference TRBV30 and TRBJ1-5, the full variable domain reads SQTIHQWPATLVQPVGSPLSLECTVEGTSNPNLYWYRQAAGRGLQLLFYSVGIGQISSEVPQNLSASRPQDRQFILSSKKLLLSDSGFYLCAWSVKGPSQPQHFGDGTRLSIL.

This chain connects TRBV7-6 to TRBJ1-2; possible D gene TRBD1, 5 bases. Germline CDR1 is SGHVS and CDR2 is FNYEAQ. This CDR3 has 15 residues. Trimming left V 3 bases short and J 2 bases short, with 13 bases between. The CDR3 sequence is CASSLEPRGNYGYTF. Written as DNA, the CDR3 is TGTGCCAGCAGCTTGGAGCCTCGGGGGAACTATGGCTACACCTTC.

This chain connects TRBV28 to TRBJ1-5; TRBD1 might be the D (5 bases). V lost 7 bases and J lost 3, with 19 bases in between. Germline V CDR1 and CDR2: MDHEN, SYDVKM. This CDR3 is built from 16 residues. The CDR3 protein is CASTPPVGGLNQPQHF. For the CDR3, the DNA is TGTGCCAGCACCCCCCCGGTCGGGGGTCTCAATCAGCCCCAGCATTTT.

The CDR3 DNA sequence: TGCAGCGCACAGCCGTCTAGCAATCAGCCCCAGCATTTT. It yields the protein CSAQPSSNQPQHF. V is TRBV29-1 and J is TRBJ1-5; D remains unclear. CDR1 SQVTM and CDR2 ANQGSEA come from the germline V gene. The CDR3 covers 13 residues. V was clipped by 7 bases and J by 0 bases, with 10 bases between them.

This chain links TRBV27 with TRBJ1-1; the D gene is possibly TRBD1 (5 bases). Germline CDR1 reads MNHEY; CDR2 reads SMNVEV (reference sequence). The V and J ends lost 6 bases and 4 bases respectively, with 18 bases between them. The CDR3 runs to 15 residues. The CDR3, as DNA: TGTGCCAGCAGCCCCTGGATAGGGGTAGGCACTGAAGCTTTCTTT. Its protein product is CASSPWIGVGTEAFF.

The chain carries TRBV9 and TRBJ1-5; the match to TRBD1 covers 10 bases. The CDR3 runs to 16 residues. V gave up 3 bases and J gave up 1 base; unmatched junction bases: 4. CDR1 is SGDLS and CDR2 is YYNGEE in the germline V gene. Written as DNA, the CDR3 is TGTGCCAGCAGCGCCTCGACAGGGGGCAGCAATCAGCCCCAGCATTTT. Its protein is CASSASTGGSNQPQHF.

The CDR3 region has the DNA TGCGCCAGTTCGACTAGCAGACACACAGATACGCAGTATTTT. Protein: CASSTSRHTDTQYF. This chain connects TRBV4-1 to TRBJ2-3; TRBD2 matches at 7 bases. With 9 bases clipped from V and 2 bases from J, the junction kept 8 bases outside the gene matches. Per the germline V gene, CDR1 is MGHRA and CDR2 is YSYEKL. The length of the CDR3 is 14 residues.

The gene calls are TRBV1 and TRBJ2-6; the DNA was not compared with TRBD2, the D call given in the table. TRBV1 is marked as a pseudogene. The CDR3 covers 21 residues. CDR3 nucleotide sequence: TGCACCAGCAGCCAAGATCTGACATTCGAGATCGGGGACTCTGGGGCCAACGTCCTGACTTTC. Its protein product is CTSSQDLTFEIGDSGANVLTF.

This clone was counted only a few times. V usage is TRBV5-1 and J usage is TRBJ2-3; D call uncertain. Per germline, CDR1 SGHRS and CDR2 YFSETQ. V was trimmed by 4 bases and J by 2 bases, leaving 8 bases between them. The CDR3 length is 13 residues. The CDR3 DNA reads as TGCGCCAGCAGCAAGGAAATCACAGATACGCAGTATTTT. Protein product: CASSKEITDTQYF.